This T cell receptor beta chain was documented in a study of T cell responses to AZD1222 COVID-19 vaccine (dated by TCRdb to the early 2020s). Some background on the complete study: Because spike-specific TCR depth and breadth did not differ between the two schedules, AZD1222 recipients who got a second dose at roughly 4 weeks were pooled with those who got a second dose at roughly 12 weeks. Trial participants were enrolled into age subgroups of 18-55, 56-69 and 70-plus years, which contained approximately 150, 28 and 58 TCR-sequenced participants, respectively. A total of around 240 trial participants underwent TCR sequencing, of whom more than 200 had received two doses of AZD1222 and around 26 had received two doses of the MenACWY control vaccine.

Reading from cysteine to phenylalanine, the CDR3 counts 12 amino acids. Left in the record is the CDR3 DNA by itself, 36 bases read in frame from the first base. Reading the germline V gene gives CDR1 SGHNT and CDR2 YENEEA. At the junction V is shortened by 5 bases and J by 6 bases, with 11 bases in between. The label giving this sample's time point can be read as: baseline before first vaccination. The vaccinee samples were drawn from two UK trials, COV001 and COV002, one of which was a single-blind randomized controlled phase 2/3 trial testing AZD1222 (ChAdOx1 nCoV-19) in healthy adults. Trial participant PBMC samples were collected at day 0 and day 28 after the second dose for TCRbeta chain sequencing. What the work shows at the level of the full study, not this receptor alone: Nearly half of unique spike-specific TCRs reportedly recognized epitopes outside regions mutated in the B.1.351 and B.1.1.7 variants. The whole spike protein was spanned by vaccine-associated CD4 TCRs, and dominant responses were seen in regions 160-218 and 743-854. In the small 56-69-year group, the increase in depth fell short of significance, most likely because of low power. Because no day 14 peak-response samples were available, the repertoires could be characterized only after the peak T cell response. After two AZD1222 doses, spike-specific TCR breadth and depth were significantly higher than at day 0 and than in MenACWY recipients. Most participants were white British and females outnumbered males, and the authors suggested that clonal diversity may have been underestimated. Conclusions about previously exposed vaccinees are limited because only six or seven AZD1222 recipients were SARS-CoV-2 seropositive at baseline.

As regards this clone: The antigen this receptor binds is unknown. No much larger clone is present one base from it, and per-base qualities are unavailable.

The CDR3 regions of human TCRbeta chains were analyzed by immunosequencing. The paper's processing steps were these. Repertoire TCRs were matched against a reference library of SARS-CoV-2-specific TCRs generated with the MIRA antigen-specificity platform. Breadth meant the fraction of unique TCRs that were SARS-CoV-2-associated, whereas depth meant the fraction of total T cells that were SARS-CoV-2-associated. Each spike-specific TCR was assigned to its reactive spike region and to a CD4 or CD8 class using the MIRA data. Log10-transformed breadth and depth values were compared by one-way ANOVA with Sidak's multiple comparisons tests. This is the immuneACCESS table as TCRdb keeps it, with only in-frame sequences that have V and J called. A part of the clones is gone; compared with another copy, unresolved V genes explain less than half, and the rest is unexplained. V, J and clone size derive from that table, while D and trimming were established from the DNA sequence. The sample includes roughly 80,000 clones, with more than 90% observed a single time. The top ten clones comprise approximately 4.2% of the sample.

The clonotype originates from an adult in good health. The specimen comprised peripheral blood, sampled on day 0 of AZD1222 vaccination. The chain employs TRBV11-3 and TRBJ2-7; a weak D assignment points to TRBD1 (6 bases agree). The CDR3 region reads CASSTTGSEQYF. The DNA sequence follows: TGTGCCAGCAGCACCACAGGGTCCGAGCAGTACTTC.